This is a list of T cell receptor beta chains from one sample in a study of cytomegalovirus exposure and HLA in healthy donors. Using immunoSEQ multiplex PCR, the repertoire was profiled, and TCRdb retains in-frame clones only, with some absent. The data show under 110,000 clones, 88% seen once. The sequenced material came from PBMCs. The receptor source for this set is a woman aged 18-29 years in good health and CMV-seropositive. Each CDR3 is given with its conserved first and last residue. The D gene is left open where the match is weak.

TGTGCCAGCTCACCACCAGGGCACTCCACAGGGCCAGGACTGCAGGGCTACACCTTC | CASSPPGHSTGPGLQGYTF | TRBJ1-2 | TRBV18 | -
TGTGCCAGCAGTCAGGGGGCGGGATATAATTCACCCCTCCACTTT | CASSQGAGYNSPLHF | TRBJ1-6 | TRBV28 | TRBD1
TGTGCCACTATGTACAGCTCCCTTAATGAAAAACTGTTTTTT | CATMYSSLNEKLFF | TRBJ1-4 | TRBV28 | -
TGTGCCACCCGATTAGGGACAGGGGTGTTGAATGAGCAGTTCTTC | CATRLGTGVLNEQFF | TRBJ2-1 | TRBV6-5 | TRBD1
TGTGCCAGCAGCCTAGACTCCACTATGAACACTGAAGCTTTCTTT | CASSLDSTMNTEAFF | TRBJ1-1 | TRBV5-5 | -
TGTGCCAGCAGTTACCCCTCCACGGGCACTGAAGCTTTCTTT | CASSYPSTGTEAFF | TRBJ1-1 | TRBV6-6 | -
TGTGCCAGCAGATACCACAGGGGCGCAACTAATGAAAAACTGTTTTTT | CASRYHRGATNEKLFF | TRBJ1-4 | TRBV7-6 | TRBD1
TGCGCCAGCAGCCTATTCCGTGGACTGCCCTCTGGAAACACCATATATTTT | CASSLFRGLPSGNTIYF | TRBJ1-3 | TRBV4-1 | -
TGTGCCAGCAGTGACCGCCGAAGGGGTAATGAGCAGTTCTTC | CASSDRRRGNEQFF | TRBJ2-1 | TRBV27 | -
TGTGCCAGCAGCTTAGGGGCTTCGAACACCGGGGAGCTGTTTTTT | CASSLGASNTGELFF | TRBJ2-2 | TRBV11-2 | -